This record looks at one T cell receptor beta chain sequence and its context. No antigen is known for it. There are no base qualities to consult, and no much larger clone falls within one base. This entry belongs to a study of PD-L1 blockade in urothelial cancer (dated 2017 in TCRdb). For the study in its entirety: All patients started therapy in about 2014 and received atezolizumab 1,200 mg intravenously every 3 weeks. About 90% of the roughly 29 patients were identified as males with urothelial cancer of bladder origin, and a prior smoking history was reported by 18 of 29 patients. Patients had an ECOG performance status of 0 or 1 and had received between 0 and 3 prior chemotherapy regimens. Blood samples were analyzed at 3 weeks after treatment start (second dose) and at 6 weeks after treatment start. A median of around 150,000 T cells and approximately 83,000 unique TCRs was obtained from blood samples, and a median clonality of approximately 0.08 was observed. The study was an exploratory multi-omic analysis of somatic, immune and clinical correlates of response to PD-L1 blockade with atezolizumab in urothelial cancer. Pretreatment tumor samples, along with matched peripheral blood serially collected before and after atezolizumab treatment, were subjected to TCR sequencing. Durable clinical benefit was defined as a progression-free survival longer than 6 months, and TCR features were additionally tested against progression-free survival and overall survival. Whole exome sequencing and RNA sequencing of pretreatment tumors were performed alongside TCR sequencing in the same patients. Durable clinical benefit was achieved by nine patients and was not achieved by 20 patients. Some 30 patients had pretreatment blood TCR-seq, approximately 24 had at least one posttreatment blood collection, and approximately 24 had tumor TCR-seq. On the study overall, not on this receptor specifically: Because of the small sample size (n of about 30) and the many exploratory analyses performed, the results are intended to be regarded as hypothesis-generating. A pretreatment peripheral blood TCR clonality below the median was linked to improved progression-free and overall survival. Among patients with durable benefit, tumor-associated TCR clones showed greater expansion in peripheral blood 3 weeks after treatment started (n of about 20, p = 0.022).

The sample's time point label, in plain terms: pretreatment peripheral blood. A cohort of 25 to 30 patients with locally advanced or metastatic urothelial carcinoma, treated at Memorial Sloan Kettering on a trial protocol, was included. Peripheral blood mononuclear cells were collected pretreatment and during treatment, with between 1 and 8 total time points obtained per patient. The Qiagen DNeasy Blood extraction kit was used to purify genomic DNA from total PBMCs and tumor samples. PBMCs were collected pretreatment and during treatment and were isolated and stored as previously described. Taken from cysteine to phenylalanine, the CDR3 has 15 residues. Only CDR3 DNA is held: 45 bases, read in frame from base 1. The germline V gene encodes CDR1 GTSNPN and CDR2 SVGIG (reference sequence). The junction carries 6 bases between V and J, which are trimmed by 0 bases and 0 bases respectively. Synthetic TCR analog templates were spiked into each PCR to estimate absolute template abundance from read counts. TCRbeta CDR3 regions were amplified from genomic DNA with bias-controlled V and J gene primers using the immunoSEQ assay. Rearranged TCRbeta segments were sequenced at approximately 20X coverage. The paper's processing steps were these. Clustering was used to correct sequencing errors, and CDR3s were annotated against IMGT so that V, D and J genes could be assigned. Out-of-frame and stop-codon sequences were excluded, and only productive TCRbeta rearrangements were used in downstream analyses. Clonality was computed as one minus Shannon entropy normalized by the log of the number of unique productive sequences. Clones differing between time points or between blood and tumor were identified using Fisher's exact test with Benjamini-Hochberg correction, with an adjusted p below 0.01 applied as the threshold. Entries here come from immuneACCESS through TCRdb and include only in-frame sequences with V and J called. Some clones fail to appear in such tables; in the studies checked, an unresolved V gene covers under half of the shortfall, and the cause of the remainder is unknown. Clonal size and the V and J genes are those of that table, whereas D and trimming came from the DNA. A total of around 92,000 clones appear in this sample, 70% to 90% of them only once. The ten largest make up 0.97% of the sample.

The receptor's source is a woman at least 80 years old with urothelial cancer. The chain is encoded by TRBV30 joined to TRBJ2-6, with the D gene call left open. The sample in question was PBMCs, obtained around atezolizumab (anti-PD-L1) treatment. The nucleotide sequence reads TGTGCCTGGAGTGTAAAACTCTCTGGGGCCAACGTCCTGACTTTC. Its protein is CAWSVKLSGANVLTF.